The 25 T cell receptor beta chains presented below share a single source sample, sequenced in a study of blood T cell repertoires in COVID-19. Generated by immunoSEQ multiplex PCR, the TCRdb table keeps only in-frame clones and is missing some. The sample gives tens of thousands of clones, around 78% of which show up once; around 5.2% is in the top ten. Specimen: peripheral blood. Receptors originate from a human donor in a cohort sampled during active COVID-19.

The V call is TRBV3-1 (or the pseudogene TRBV3-2), the J call TRBJ2-1, with a possible D match to TRBD1 (6 bases). The V gene lost 4 bases and the J gene lost 3 bases, with 16 bases spanning the gap. The CDR3 contains 16 residues. Germline CDR1 reads LGHDT; CDR2 reads YNNKEL (reference sequence). For the CDR3, the DNA is TGTGCCAGCAGCCGAGAACGGCAGGGGCTCTACAATGAGCAGTTCTTC. It yields the protein CASSRERQGLYNEQFF.

J is TRBJ2-5 and V is TRBV18, with 7 bases matching TRBD2. The CDR3 length is 15 residues. Germline V CDR1 and CDR2: KGHSH, LQKENI. The V and J ends lost 2 bases and 1 base, in that order; junction bases with no gene match: 4. CDR3 DNA sequence: TGTGCCAGCTCACCAGAAACGGGGGGCCAAGAGACCCAGTACTTC. Its translation is CASSPETGGQETQYF.

The gene calls are TRBV11-2 and TRBJ2-2; 7 nucleotides agree with TRBD1. Trimming cost V 0 bases and J 4 bases; bases outside gene matches: 2. Germline loops: CDR1 SGHAT, CDR2 FQNNGV. CDR3 size: 15 residues. In DNA form, the CDR3 reads TGTGCCAGCAGCTTAGATCACAGGGGCACCGGGGAGCTGTTTTTT. It translates to CASSLDHRGTGELFF. The full variable domain, rest sourced from reference TRBV11-2 and TRBJ2-2, is EAGVAQSPRYKIIEKRQSVAFWCNPISGHATLYWYQQILGQGPKLLIQFQNNGVVDDSQLPKDRFSAERLKGVDSTLKIQPAKLEDSAVYLCASSLDHRGTGELFFGEGSRLTVL.

For the CDR3, the DNA is TGTGCCAGCAGCGTAGTTGGGGACACCAAATCGGATACGCAGTATTTT. Translation: CASSVVGDTKSDTQYF. The chain recombines TRBV9 with TRBJ2-3, with TRBD1 as a possible D gene (6 bases). Germline CDR1 is SGDLS and CDR2 is YYNGEE. This CDR3 comprises 16 residues. Deletions cut 0 bases from V and 6 bases from J, with 17 bases between.

J is TRBJ1-2 and V is TRBV5-1; 9 bases match TRBD1. This CDR3 is 14 amino acids long. V dropped 2 bases and J dropped 8; count of bases not matched to a gene: 7. Germline V gives CDR1 SGHRS, CDR2 YFSETQ. The CDR3 spells CASSFTGGEGGYTF. CDR3 DNA sequence: TGCGCCAGCAGCTTTACAGGGGGCGAAGGGGGCTACACCTTC. The entire variable domain, with the rest obtained from reference TRBV5-1 and TRBJ1-2, is as follows: KAGVTQTPRYLIKTRGQQVTLSCSPISGHRSVSWYQQTPGQGLQFLFEYFSETQRNKGNFPGRFSGRQFSNSRSEMNVSTLELGDSALYLCASSFTGGEGGYTFGSGTRLTVV.

V and J are TRBV6-2 or TRBV6-3 and TRBJ2-5; possibly TRBD1 for D (5 bases). Germline V gene lookup returns CDR1 MNHEY and CDR2 SVGEGT. The CDR3 has 15 residues. Between the trimmed V and J ends, which lost 6 bases and 0 bases, there was a span of 14 bases. The CDR3 nucleotides are TGTGCCAGCAGCGACCTTAACAGGTACCAAGAGACCCAGTACTTC. It yields the protein CASSDLNRYQETQYF.

The rearrangement uses TRBV5-1 and TRBJ1-2, with D perhaps matching TRBD1 (5 bases). Germline-derived CDR1 and CDR2 are SGHRS and YFSETQ. V dropped 4 bases and J dropped 4 bases, with 14 bases sitting between them. CDR3 length: 14 amino acids. Here the CDR3 reads CASSPDTRGYGYTF. The CDR3 DNA reads as TGCGCCAGCAGCCCGGACACCAGAGGCTATGGCTACACCTTC.

The CDR3 here is CASSEALWTPYGDTQYF. CDR3 DNA sequence: TGTGCCAGCAGTGAAGCGCTATGGACACCGTATGGGGATACGCAGTATTTT. This chain links TRBV6-1 with TRBJ2-3; D possibly corresponds to TRBD1 (5 bases). V was trimmed by 0 bases and J by 6 bases, leaving 19 bases between them. The CDR3 contains 17 residues. Germline V gene lookup returns CDR1 MNHNS and CDR2 SASEGT.

The chain has TRBV5-1 and TRBJ2-1; 7 nucleotides match TRBD1. Germline values: CDR1 SGHRS, CDR2 YFSETQ. The CDR3 runs to 15 residues. V shed 0 bases and J 4 bases; nucleotides not matched to a gene: 4. The CDR3 sequence is CASSLVGQSYNEQFF. CDR3 nucleotide sequence: TGCGCCAGCAGCTTGGTGGGACAGAGTTACAATGAGCAGTTCTTC.

DNA for the CDR3: TGTGCCAGCAGCTTTTCCGGGCAGGGCAGAGTTGATACGCAGTATTTT. It encodes CASSFSGQGRVDTQYF. The chain carries TRBV11-2 and TRBJ2-3, with D perhaps matching TRBD1 (5 bases). The germline V gene has CDR1 SGHAT and CDR2 FQNNGV. The V gene lost 3 bases and the J gene lost 6 bases, with 19 bases spanning the gap. This CDR3 has 16 amino acids.

Of note for this clone: A junction end diverges from the germline sequence, so it may reflect a read error. The chain links TRBV4-1 to TRBJ1-3; D may be TRBD1 (6 bases). This CDR3 region has 17 residues. Germline V lookup: CDR1 MGHRA, CDR2 YSYEKL. The CDR3 loop is CASREYSQGASGTTIYF. CDR3 sequence (DNA): TGCGCCAGCAGGGAATATTCACAGGGTGCTTCTGGAACCACCATATATTTT.

The rearrangement uses TRBV12-3 or TRBV12-4 and TRBJ1-1; D remains unclear. The CDR3 contains 13 residues. V lost 3 bases, J lost 2 bases, and 7 bases lay in between. The CDR3 DNA is TGTGCCAGCAGTTTTGCGGGAAACACTGAAGCTTTCTTT. Protein sequence: CASSFAGNTEAFF.

V usage is TRBV6-1 and J usage is TRBJ2-5; D might be TRBD2 (6 bases). Germline CDR1 is MNHNS and CDR2 is SASEGT. The CDR3 covers 14 residues. V gave up 2 bases and J gave up 5 bases, with 12 bases separating them. The CDR3 DNA reads TGTGCCAGCAGTGAATTAGCAGGGAGGGAGACCCAGTACTTC. Translating it yields CASSELAGRETQYF.

This chain uses TRBV18 with TRBJ1-1, with D possibly TRBD1 on 5 matching bases. Trimming removed 0 bases from V and 10 bases from J, with 12 bases in between. This CDR3 contains 13 residues. Germline CDR1 is KGHSH and CDR2 is LQKENI. The CDR3 region has the DNA TGTGCCAGCTCACCACCGGCCAGGGTCGGAGCTTTCTTT. Its protein product is CASSPPARVGAFF.

The chain has TRBV9 and TRBJ2-4, with 13 positions matching TRBD2. This CDR3 spans 22 amino acids. The germline gives CDR1 SGDLS, CDR2 YYNGEE. V was pared by 4 bases and J by 0 bases, with 19 bases of the junction left unmatched. CDR3 bases: TGTGCCAGCAGCCCCAGTTCTACTAGCGGGGGGGCCTCAGGGTTAGCCAAAAACATTCAGTACTTC. It yields the protein CASSPSSTSGGASGLAKNIQYF.

The rearrangement uses TRBV28 and TRBJ1-1, with unresolved D. Trimming took 5 bases from V and 1 from J, leaving 14 bases between them. CDR1 and CDR2 (germline): MDHEN, SYDVKM. The CDR3 contains 15 residues. The CDR3 DNA reads as TGTGCCAGCAGTAGGCCGGGAATAAGGAACACTGAAGCTTTCTTT. This translates into CASSRPGIRNTEAFF.

This clone was picked up one time. The rearrangement uses TRBV9 and TRBJ1-4; 8 bases map to TRBD1. The CDR3 totals 15 residues. The trim removed 4 bases at V and 8 bases at J, leaving 10 bases unmatched. Germline V gene data show CDR1 as SGDLS and CDR2 as YYNGEE. CDR3 residues: CASSPDRERSEKLFF. CDR3 DNA: TGTGCCAGCAGCCCGGACAGGGAGAGAAGCGAAAAACTGTTTTTT.

J is TRBJ2-2 and V is TRBV4-3, with D perhaps TRBD2 (7 bases). The CDR3 runs to 16 residues. CDR1 LGHNA and CDR2 YSLEER come from the germline V gene. Trimming took off 4 bases at V and 4 bases at J, with 16 bases between the two ends. The DNA of the CDR3 is TGCGCCAGCAGCCCCGGAGGGGGGGTAGTCACCGGGGAGCTGTTTTTT. It yields the protein CASSPGGGVVTGELFF.

The chain employs TRBV7-2 and TRBJ1-1; D is ambiguous. CDR1 is SGHTA, CDR2 FQGNSA, per germline. V shed 1 base and J shed 7 bases, with 13 bases lying between them. The CDR3 length is 14 residues. Written as DNA, the CDR3 is TGTGCCAGCAGCTTAGTTCCGAGTTACCTTGAAGCTTTCTTT. Translating it yields CASSLVPSYLEAFF.

The chain has TRBV6-1 and TRBJ2-6; D remains ambiguous. V was shortened by 3 bases and J by 0 bases, with 15 bases between the two germline ends. This CDR3 comprises 18 residues. CDR1 and CDR2 from the germline V gene are MNHNS and SASEGT. CDR3: CASSDSASTRSGANVLTF. CDR3 DNA: TGTGCCAGCAGTGATTCCGCCAGTACCCGCTCTGGGGCCAACGTCCTGACTTTC.

This chain joins TRBV5-1 and TRBJ2-5, with a tentative D call TRBD2 (5 bases). Trimming removed 7 bases at V and 5 bases at J, with 12 bases between. The CDR3 consists of 12 residues. CDR1 and CDR2 from the germline V gene are SGHRS and YFSETQ. This CDR3 reads CASRRTGETQYF. The CDR3 region has the DNA TGCGCCAGCCGACGGACTGGGGAGACCCAGTACTTC. The full variable domain, in which reference TRBV5-1 and TRBJ2-5 provide the parts outside the CDR3, is KAGVTQTPRYLIKTRGQQVTLSCSPISGHRSVSWYQQTPGQGLQFLFEYFSETQRNKGNFPGRFSGRQFSNSRSEMNVSTLELGDSALYLCASRRTGETQYFGPGTRLLVL.

CDR3 DNA: TGTGCCAGCAGCTGGGTAGCGGGGGCTAACAATGAGCAGTTCTTC. Translation gives CASSWVAGANNEQFF. This chain joins TRBV5-5 and TRBJ2-1; TRBD2 matches 9 bases. Germline V CDR1 and CDR2: SGHKS, YYEKEE (reference sequence). V lost 3 bases and J lost 5; bases outside the gene matches: 6. The CDR3 loop spans 15 amino acids.

The chain's CDR3 is CASTRVYGNTIYF. The CDR3, as DNA: TGTGCCAGCACCAGGGTTTATGGAAACACCATATATTTT. The chain joins TRBV11-2 to TRBJ1-3; a possible D gene is TRBD1 (5 bases). The CDR3 spans 13 residues. The V end was cut by 7 bases, the J end by 3 bases, with 10 bases between. CDR1 and CDR2 (germline): SGHAT, FQNNGV.

The J gene is TRBJ2-7, the V gene TRBV4-3; D ambiguous. The CDR3 has 16 residues. Germline CDR1 reads LGHNA; CDR2 reads YSLEER. V dropped 1 base and J dropped 5 bases, with 18 bases sitting between them. The CDR3 here is CASSQASGWPKDEQYF. CDR3 DNA: TGCGCCAGCAGCCAAGCTTCAGGTTGGCCAAAGGACGAGCAGTACTTC.

The CDR3 DNA sequence: TGTGCCAGAAGCTTGGGATGGACAGGGAGAACTGAAGCTTTCTTT. This encodes CARSLGWTGRTEAFF. The rearrangement uses TRBV5-3 and TRBJ1-1, with 8 bases fitting TRBD1. TRBV5-3 is assigned to the ORF class and has an uncertain function. Unmatched junction bases numbered 6, after V lost 0 bases and J lost 5 bases. The CDR3 totals 15 residues.